A single TCR beta chain is shown here with its context. This specimen belongs to a study of T cell changes during pregnancy in multiple sclerosis. Some clones are missing from TCRdb's copy, which holds only in-frame ones; the method was immunoSEQ multiplex PCR. The table includes just under 65,000 clones, about 93% detected once. Per germline, CDR1 SNHLY and CDR2 FYNNEI. V lost 7 bases to trimming and J lost 4 bases; unmatched junction nucleotides: 3. The CDR3 consists of 13 residues. The genes are TRBV2 and TRBJ2-7; 11 bases line up with TRBD2. The receptor's source is a female donor with multiple sclerosis, enrolled in a pregnancy study. Sequences were derived from CD8+ T cells from peripheral blood mononuclear cells, sampled in the second trimester of pregnancy. The CDR3 sequence: CASKGLAGYEQYF. The CDR3 DNA sequence: TGTGCCAGCAAAGGACTAGCGGGTTACGAGCAGTACTTC.